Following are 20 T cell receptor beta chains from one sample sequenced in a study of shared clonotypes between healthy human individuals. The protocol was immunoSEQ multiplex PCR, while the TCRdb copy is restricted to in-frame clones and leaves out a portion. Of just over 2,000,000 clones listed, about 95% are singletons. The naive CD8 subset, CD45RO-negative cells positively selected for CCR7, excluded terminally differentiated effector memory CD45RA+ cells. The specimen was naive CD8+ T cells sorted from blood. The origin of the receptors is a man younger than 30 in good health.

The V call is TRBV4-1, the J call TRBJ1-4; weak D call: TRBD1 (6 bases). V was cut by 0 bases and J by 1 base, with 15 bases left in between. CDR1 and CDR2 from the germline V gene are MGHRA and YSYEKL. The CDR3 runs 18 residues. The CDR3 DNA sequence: TGCGCCAGCAGCCAAGATTGGTACAGGGAGGTAACTAATGAAAAACTGTTTTTT. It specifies CASSQDWYREVTNEKLFF.

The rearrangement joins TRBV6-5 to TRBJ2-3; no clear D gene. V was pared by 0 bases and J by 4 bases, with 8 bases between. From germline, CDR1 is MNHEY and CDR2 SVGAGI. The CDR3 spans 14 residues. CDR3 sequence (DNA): TGTGCCAGCAGTTACTCGAACGAGGCAGATACGCAGTATTTT. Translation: CASSYSNEADTQYF.

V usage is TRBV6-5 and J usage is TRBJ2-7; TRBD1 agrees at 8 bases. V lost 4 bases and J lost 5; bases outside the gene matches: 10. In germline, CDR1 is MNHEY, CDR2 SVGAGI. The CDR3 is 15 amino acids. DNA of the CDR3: TGTGCCAGCAGTTCCAAACGACAGGGGTTCCACGAGCAGTACTTC. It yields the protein CASSSKRQGFHEQYF.

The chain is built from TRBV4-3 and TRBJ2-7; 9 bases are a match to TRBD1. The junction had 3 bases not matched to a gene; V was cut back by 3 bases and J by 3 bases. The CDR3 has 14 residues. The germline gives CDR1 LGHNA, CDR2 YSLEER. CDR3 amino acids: CASSQGDRVYEQYF. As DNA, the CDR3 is TGCGCCAGCAGCCAGGGGGACAGGGTCTACGAGCAGTACTTC.

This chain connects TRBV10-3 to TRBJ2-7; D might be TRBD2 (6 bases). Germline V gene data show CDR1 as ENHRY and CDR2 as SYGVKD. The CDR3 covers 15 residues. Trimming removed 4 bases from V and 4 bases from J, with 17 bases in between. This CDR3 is CAISGRDSSLYEQYF. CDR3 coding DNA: TGTGCCATCAGTGGCCGGGACTCGTCCTTGTACGAGCAGTACTTC.

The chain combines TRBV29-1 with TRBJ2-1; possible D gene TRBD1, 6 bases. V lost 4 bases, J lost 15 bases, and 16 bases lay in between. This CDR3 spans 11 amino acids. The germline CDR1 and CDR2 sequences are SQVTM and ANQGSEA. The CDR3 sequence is CSVVCDRRRFF. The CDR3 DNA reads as TGCAGCGTTGTTTGTGACAGGAGGCGGTTCTTC.

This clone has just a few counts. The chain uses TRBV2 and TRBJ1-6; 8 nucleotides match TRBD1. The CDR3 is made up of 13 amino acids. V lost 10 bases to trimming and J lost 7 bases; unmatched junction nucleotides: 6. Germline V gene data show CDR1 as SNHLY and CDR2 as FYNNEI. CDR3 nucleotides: TGTGCCATCCAGGACAGGGTAAATTCACCCCTCCACTTT. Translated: CAIQDRVNSPLHF.

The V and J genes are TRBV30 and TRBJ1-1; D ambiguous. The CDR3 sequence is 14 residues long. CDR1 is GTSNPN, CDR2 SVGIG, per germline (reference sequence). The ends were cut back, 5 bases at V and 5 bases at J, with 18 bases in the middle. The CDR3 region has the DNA TGTGCCTGGGCCGACCTCGACGGTCGGACTGAAGCTTTCTTT. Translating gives CAWADLDGRTEAFF.

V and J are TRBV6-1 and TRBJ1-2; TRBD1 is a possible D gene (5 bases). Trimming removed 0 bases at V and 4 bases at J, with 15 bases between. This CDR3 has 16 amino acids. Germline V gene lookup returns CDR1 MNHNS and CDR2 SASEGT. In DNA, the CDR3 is TGTGCCAGCAGTGAAGCAGAATCGACAGCCGTCTATGGCTACACCTTC. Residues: CASSEAESTAVYGYTF.

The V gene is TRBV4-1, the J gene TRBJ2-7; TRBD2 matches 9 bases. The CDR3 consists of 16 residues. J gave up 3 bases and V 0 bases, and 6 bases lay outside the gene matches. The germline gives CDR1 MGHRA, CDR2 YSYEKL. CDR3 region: CASSQESAAGGYEQYF. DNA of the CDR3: TGCGCCAGCAGCCAAGAAAGTGCAGCGGGGGGCTACGAGCAGTACTTC.

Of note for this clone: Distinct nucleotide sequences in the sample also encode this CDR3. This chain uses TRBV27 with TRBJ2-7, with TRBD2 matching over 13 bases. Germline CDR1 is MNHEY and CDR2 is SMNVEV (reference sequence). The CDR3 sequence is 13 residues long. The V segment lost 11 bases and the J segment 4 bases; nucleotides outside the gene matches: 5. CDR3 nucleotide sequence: TGTGCCTCCAGACTAGCGGGGGGATACGAGCAGTACTTC. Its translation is CASRLAGGYEQYF.

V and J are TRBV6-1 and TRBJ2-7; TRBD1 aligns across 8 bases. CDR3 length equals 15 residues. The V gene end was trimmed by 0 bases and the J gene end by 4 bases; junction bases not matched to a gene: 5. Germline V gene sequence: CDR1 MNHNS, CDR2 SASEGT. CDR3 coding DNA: TGTGCCAGCAGTGAAGCGCGGGGACAGGAGTACGAGCAGTACTTC. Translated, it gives CASSEARGQEYEQYF.

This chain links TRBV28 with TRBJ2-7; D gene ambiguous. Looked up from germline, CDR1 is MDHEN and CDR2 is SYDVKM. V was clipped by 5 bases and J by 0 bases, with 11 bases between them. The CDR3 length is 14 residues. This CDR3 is CASSLGHSSYEQYF. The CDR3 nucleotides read TGTGCCAGCAGTCTGGGTCACAGCTCCTACGAGCAGTACTTC. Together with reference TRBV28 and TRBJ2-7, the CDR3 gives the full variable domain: DVKVTQSSRYLVKRTGEKVFLECVQDMDHENMFWYRQDPGLGLRLIYFSYDVKMKEKGDIPEGYSVSREKKERFSLILESASTNQTSMYLCASSLGHSSYEQYFGPGTRLTVT.

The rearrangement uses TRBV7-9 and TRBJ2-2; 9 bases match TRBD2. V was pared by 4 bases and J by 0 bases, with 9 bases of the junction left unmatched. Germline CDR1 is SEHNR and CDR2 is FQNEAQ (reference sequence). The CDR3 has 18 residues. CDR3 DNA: TGTGCCAGCAGCTCTAGCGGGGTCCTCCGCGCGAACACCGGGGAGCTGTTTTTT. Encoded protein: CASSSSGVLRANTGELFF.

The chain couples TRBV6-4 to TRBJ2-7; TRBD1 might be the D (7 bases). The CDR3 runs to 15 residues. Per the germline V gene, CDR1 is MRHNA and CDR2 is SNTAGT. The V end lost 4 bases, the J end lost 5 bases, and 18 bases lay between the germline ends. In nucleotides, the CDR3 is TGTGCCAGCAGTGCGGAGGGGGCGGAAGGCCACGAGCAGTACTTC. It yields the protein CASSAEGAEGHEQYF.

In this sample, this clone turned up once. The CDR3 nucleotides read TGCGCCAGCAGCACAGGGGACAGGGAACGTTGGGATCAGCCCCAGCATTTT. This sequence encodes CASSTGDRERWDQPQHF. The chain combines TRBV5-1 with TRBJ1-5, with 9 bases lining up with TRBD1. The CDR3 covers 17 residues. V dropped 4 bases and J dropped 5; count of bases not matched to a gene: 13. CDR1 and CDR2 from the germline V gene are SGHRS and YFSETQ.

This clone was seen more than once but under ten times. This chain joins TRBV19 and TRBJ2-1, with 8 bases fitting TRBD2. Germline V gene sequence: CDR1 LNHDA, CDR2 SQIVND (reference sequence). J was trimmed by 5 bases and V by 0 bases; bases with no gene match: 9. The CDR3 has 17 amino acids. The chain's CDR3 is CASSIDPILAEHNEQFF. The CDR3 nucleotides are TGTGCCAGTAGTATAGACCCTATACTAGCGGAACACAATGAGCAGTTCTTC.

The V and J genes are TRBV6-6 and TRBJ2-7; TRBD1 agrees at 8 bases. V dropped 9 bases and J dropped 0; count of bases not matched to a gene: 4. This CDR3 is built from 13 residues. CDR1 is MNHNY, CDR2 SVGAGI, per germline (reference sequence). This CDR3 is CASRDRSSYEQYF. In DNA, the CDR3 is TGTGCCAGTCGGGACAGGAGCTCCTACGAGCAGTACTTC.

For the CDR3, the DNA is TGTGCCAGCAGTCCCTTGACAGCCCGCCCCTACGAGCAGTACTTC. Amino acids: CASSPLTARPYEQYF. V gene TRBV27 combines with J gene TRBJ2-7; TRBD1 might be the D (5 bases). In germline, CDR1 is MNHEY, CDR2 SMNVEV (reference sequence). The V gene lost 5 bases and the J gene lost 2 bases, with 16 bases spanning the gap. The length of the CDR3 is 15 residues.

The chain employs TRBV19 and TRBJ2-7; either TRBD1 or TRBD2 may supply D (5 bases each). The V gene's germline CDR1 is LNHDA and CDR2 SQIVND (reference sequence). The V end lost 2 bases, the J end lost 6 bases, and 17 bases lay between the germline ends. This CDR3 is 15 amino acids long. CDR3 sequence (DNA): TGTGCCAGTAGTATAACTCAGGGACCTGCGGCCGAGCAGTACTTC. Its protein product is CASSITQGPAAEQYF.